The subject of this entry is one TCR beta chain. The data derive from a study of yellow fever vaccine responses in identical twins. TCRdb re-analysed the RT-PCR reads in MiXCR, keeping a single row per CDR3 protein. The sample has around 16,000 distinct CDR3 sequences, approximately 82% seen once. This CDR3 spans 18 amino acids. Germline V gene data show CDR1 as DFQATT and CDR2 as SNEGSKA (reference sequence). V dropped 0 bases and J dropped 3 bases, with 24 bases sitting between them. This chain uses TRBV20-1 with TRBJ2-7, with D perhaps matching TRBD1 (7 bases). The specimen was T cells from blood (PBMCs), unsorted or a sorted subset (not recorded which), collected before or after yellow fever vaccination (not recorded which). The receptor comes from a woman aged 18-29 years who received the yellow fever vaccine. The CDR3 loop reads CSARESPQGGLLGYEQYF. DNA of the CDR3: TGCAGTGCTAGAGAATCCCCGCAGGGGGGTCTTCTGGGCTACGAGCAGTACTTC.